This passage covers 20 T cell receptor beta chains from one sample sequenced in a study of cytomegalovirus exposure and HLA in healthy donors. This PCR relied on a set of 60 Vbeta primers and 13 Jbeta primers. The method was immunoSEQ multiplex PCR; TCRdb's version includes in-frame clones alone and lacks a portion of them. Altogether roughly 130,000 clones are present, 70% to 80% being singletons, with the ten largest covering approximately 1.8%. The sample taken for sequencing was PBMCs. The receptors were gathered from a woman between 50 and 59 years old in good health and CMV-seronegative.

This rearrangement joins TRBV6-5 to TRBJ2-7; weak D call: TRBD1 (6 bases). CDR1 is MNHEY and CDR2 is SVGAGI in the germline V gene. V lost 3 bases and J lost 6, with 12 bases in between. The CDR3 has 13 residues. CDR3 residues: CASSYTGSSEQYV. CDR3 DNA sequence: TGTGCCAGCAGTTATACAGGGTCTTCCGAGCAGTACGTC.

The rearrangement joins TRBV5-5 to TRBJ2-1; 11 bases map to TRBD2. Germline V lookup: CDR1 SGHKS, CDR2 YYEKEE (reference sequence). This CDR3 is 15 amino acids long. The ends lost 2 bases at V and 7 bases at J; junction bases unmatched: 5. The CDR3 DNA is TGTGCCAGCAGCTTAACTAGCGGGAGTTGGAATGAGCAGTTCTTC. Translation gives CASSLTSGSWNEQFF.

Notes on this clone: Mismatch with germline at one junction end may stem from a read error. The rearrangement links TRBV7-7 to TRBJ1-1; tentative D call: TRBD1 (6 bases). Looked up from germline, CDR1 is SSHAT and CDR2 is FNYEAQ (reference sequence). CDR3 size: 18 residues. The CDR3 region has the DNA TGTGCTAGCAGGCCCGGGACACGGAATCGGGAGGGGAACACTGAAGCTTTCTTT. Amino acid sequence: CASRPGTRNREGNTEAFF.

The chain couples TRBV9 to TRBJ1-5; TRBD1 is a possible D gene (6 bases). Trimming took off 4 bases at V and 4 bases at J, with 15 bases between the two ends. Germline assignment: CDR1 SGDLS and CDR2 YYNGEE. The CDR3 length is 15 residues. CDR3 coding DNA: TGTGCCAGCAGCCAGGACGGACAGCGGAATCAGCCCCAGCATTTT. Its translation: CASSQDGQRNQPQHF.

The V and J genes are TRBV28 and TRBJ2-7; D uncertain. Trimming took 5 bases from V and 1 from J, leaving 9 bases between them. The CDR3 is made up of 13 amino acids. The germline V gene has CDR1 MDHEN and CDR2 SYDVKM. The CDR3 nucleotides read TGTGCCAGCAGTCCTGTTACATCCTACGAGCAGTACTTC. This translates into CASSPVTSYEQYF.

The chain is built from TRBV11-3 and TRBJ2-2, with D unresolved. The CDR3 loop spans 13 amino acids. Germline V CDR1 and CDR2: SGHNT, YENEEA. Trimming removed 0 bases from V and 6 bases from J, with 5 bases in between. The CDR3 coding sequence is TGTGCCAGCAGCTTAGATATGTCCGGGGAGCTGTTTTTT. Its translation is CASSLDMSGELFF.

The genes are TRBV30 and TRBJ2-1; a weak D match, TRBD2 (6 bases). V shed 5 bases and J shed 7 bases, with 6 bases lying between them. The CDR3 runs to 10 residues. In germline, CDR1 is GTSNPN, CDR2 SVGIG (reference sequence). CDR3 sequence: CAWGGNEQFF. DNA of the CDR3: TGTGCCTGGGGGGGGAATGAGCAGTTCTTC.

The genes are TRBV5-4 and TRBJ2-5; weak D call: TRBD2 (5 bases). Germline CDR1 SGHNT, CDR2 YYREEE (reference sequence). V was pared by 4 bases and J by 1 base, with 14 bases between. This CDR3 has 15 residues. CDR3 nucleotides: TGTGCCAGCAGCCGTCCGGACTCTCTCCAAGAGACCCAGTACTTC. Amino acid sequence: CASSRPDSLQETQYF.

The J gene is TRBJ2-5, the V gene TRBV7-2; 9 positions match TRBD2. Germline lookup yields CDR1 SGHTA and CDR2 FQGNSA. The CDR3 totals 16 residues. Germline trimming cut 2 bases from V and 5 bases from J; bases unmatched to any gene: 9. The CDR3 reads CASSLSRGRARETQYF. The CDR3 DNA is TGTGCCAGCAGCTTATCCCGCGGGAGGGCACGGGAGACCCAGTACTTC.

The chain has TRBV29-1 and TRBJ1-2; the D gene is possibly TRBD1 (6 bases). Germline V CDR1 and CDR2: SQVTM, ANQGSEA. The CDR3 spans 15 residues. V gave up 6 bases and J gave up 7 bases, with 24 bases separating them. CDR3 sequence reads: CSVKTPGQRGGGYTF. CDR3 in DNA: TGCAGCGTCAAAACCCCCGGACAGAGAGGGGGTGGCTACACCTTC.

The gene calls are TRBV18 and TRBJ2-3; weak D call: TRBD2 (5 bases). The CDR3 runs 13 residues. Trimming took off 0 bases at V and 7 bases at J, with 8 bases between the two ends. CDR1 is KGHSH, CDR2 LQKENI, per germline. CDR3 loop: CASSPPPGNTQYF. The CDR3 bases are TGTGCCAGCTCACCACCGCCGGGGAATACGCAGTATTTT.

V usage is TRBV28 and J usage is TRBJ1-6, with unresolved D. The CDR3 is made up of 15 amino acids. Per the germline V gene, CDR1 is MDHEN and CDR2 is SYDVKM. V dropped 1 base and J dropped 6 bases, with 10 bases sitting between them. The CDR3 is CASSLSAQANSPLHF. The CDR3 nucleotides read TGTGCCAGCAGTTTATCGGCTCAGGCTAATTCACCCCTCCACTTT.

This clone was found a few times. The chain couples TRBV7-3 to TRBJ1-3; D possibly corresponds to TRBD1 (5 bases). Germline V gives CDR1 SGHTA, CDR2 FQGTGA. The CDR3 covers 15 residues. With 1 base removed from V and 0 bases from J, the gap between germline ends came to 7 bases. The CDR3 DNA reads TGTGCCAGCAGCTTAAGCGGGACCTCTGGAAACACCATATATTTT. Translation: CASSLSGTSGNTIYF.

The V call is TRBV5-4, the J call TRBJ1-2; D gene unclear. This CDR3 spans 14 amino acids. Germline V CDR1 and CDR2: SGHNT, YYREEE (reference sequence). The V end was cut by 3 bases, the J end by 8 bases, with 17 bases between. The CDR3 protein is CASSSEREWSGYTF. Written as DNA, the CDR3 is TGTGCCAGCAGCTCCGAGAGGGAATGGTCGGGCTACACCTTC.

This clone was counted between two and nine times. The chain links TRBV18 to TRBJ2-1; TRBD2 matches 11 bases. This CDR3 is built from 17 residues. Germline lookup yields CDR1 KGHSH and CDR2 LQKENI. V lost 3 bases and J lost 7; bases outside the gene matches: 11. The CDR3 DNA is TGTGCCAGCTCACCGGTAGAGCGTACTAGCGGGAGAAATGAGCAGTTCTTC. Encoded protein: CASSPVERTSGRNEQFF.

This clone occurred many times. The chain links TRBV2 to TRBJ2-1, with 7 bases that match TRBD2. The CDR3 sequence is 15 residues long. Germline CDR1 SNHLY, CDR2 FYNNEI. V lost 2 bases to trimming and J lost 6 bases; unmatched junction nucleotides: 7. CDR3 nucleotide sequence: TGTGCCAGCAGTGAACAGGAGGGAGGGCCCAATGAGCAGTTCTTC. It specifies CASSEQEGGPNEQFF.

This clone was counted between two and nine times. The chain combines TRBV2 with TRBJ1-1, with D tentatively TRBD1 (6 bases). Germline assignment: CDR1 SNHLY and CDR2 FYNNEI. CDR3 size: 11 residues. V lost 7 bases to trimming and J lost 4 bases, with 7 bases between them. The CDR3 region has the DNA TGTGCCAGCATAGGGGGCACTGAAGCTTTCTTT. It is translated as CASIGGTEAFF.

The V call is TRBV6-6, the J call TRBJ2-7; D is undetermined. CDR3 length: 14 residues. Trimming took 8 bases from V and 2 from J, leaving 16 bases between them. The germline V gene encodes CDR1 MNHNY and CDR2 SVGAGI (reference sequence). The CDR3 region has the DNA TGTGCCAGCCGAAACGCATATGGGCCCTACGAGCAGTACTTC. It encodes CASRNAYGPYEQYF.

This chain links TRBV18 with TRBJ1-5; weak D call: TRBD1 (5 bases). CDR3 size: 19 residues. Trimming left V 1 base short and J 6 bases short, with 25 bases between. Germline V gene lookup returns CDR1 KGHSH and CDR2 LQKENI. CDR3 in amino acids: CASSPLSVPRGGGGQPQHF. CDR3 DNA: TGTGCCAGCTCACCACTTTCCGTCCCACGCGGGGGAGGTGGTCAGCCCCAGCATTTT.

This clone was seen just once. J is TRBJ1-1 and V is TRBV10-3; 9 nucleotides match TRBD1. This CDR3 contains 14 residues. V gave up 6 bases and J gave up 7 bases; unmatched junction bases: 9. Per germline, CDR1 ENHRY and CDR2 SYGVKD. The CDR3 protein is CAISQTGGGGEAFF. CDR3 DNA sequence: TGTGCCATCAGCCAAACAGGGGGCGGGGGTGAAGCTTTCTTT.